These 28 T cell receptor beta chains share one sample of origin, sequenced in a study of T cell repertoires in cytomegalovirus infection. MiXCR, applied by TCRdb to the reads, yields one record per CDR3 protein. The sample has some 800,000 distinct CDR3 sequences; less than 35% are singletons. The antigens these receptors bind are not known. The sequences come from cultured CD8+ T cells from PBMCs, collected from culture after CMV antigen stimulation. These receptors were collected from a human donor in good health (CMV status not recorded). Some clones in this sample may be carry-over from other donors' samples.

The CDR3 reads CASSQVSQGRNTIYF. The DNA of the CDR3 is TGTGCCAGCAGCCAAGTATCGCAGGGTCGGAACACCATATATTTT. The V and J genes are TRBV14 and TRBJ1-3, with D tentatively TRBD1 (5 bases). Looked up from germline, CDR1 is SGHDN and CDR2 is FVKESK. The CDR3 contains 15 residues. The germline V and J ends were trimmed by 1 base and 7 bases, with 14 bases remaining between them.

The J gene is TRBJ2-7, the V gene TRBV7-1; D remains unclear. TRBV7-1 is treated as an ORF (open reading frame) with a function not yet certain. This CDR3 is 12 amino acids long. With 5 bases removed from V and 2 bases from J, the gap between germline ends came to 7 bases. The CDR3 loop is CASSRSAYEQYV. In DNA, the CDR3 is TGTGCCAGCAGCCGGTCGGCCTACGAGCAGTACGTC.

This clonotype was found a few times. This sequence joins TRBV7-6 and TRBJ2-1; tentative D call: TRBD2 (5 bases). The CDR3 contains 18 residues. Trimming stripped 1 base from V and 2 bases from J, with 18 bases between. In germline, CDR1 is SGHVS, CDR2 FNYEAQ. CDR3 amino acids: CASSLGRTVVAPYNEQFF. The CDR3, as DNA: TGTGCCAGCAGCTTAGGGAGGACTGTGGTAGCTCCCTACAATGAGCAGTTCTTC.

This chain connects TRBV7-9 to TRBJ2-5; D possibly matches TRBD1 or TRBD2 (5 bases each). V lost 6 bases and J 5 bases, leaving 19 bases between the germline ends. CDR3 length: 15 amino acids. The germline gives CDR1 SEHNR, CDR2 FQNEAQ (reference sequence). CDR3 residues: CASRTTRTIAETQYF. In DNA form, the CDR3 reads TGTGCCAGCAGGACTACCAGGACAATCGCGGAGACCCAGTACTTC. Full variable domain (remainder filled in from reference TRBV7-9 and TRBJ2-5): DTGVSQNPRHKITKRGQNVTFRCDPISEHNRLYWYRQTLGQGPEFLTYFQNEAQLEKSRLLSDRFSAERPKGSFSTLEIQRTEQGDSAMYLCASRTTRTIAETQYFGPGTRLLVL.

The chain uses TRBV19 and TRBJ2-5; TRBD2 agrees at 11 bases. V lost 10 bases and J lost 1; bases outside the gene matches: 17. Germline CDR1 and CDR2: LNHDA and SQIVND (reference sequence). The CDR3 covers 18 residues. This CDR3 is CATTPGTSGRNLQETQYF. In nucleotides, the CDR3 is TGTGCCACGACGCCGGGGACTAGCGGACGCAACCTCCAAGAGACCCAGTACTTC.

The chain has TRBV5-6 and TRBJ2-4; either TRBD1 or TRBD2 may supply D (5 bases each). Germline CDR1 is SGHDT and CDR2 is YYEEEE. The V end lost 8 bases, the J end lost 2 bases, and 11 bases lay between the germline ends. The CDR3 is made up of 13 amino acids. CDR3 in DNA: TGTGCCAGTGGCGAGGGGCCCAAAAACATTCAGTACTTC. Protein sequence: CASGEGPKNIQYF.

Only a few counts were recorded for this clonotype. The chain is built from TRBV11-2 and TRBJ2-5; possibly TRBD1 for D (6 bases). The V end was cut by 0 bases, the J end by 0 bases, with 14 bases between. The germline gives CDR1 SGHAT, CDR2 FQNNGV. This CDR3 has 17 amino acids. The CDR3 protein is CASSLDLWGPYQETQYF. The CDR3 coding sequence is TGTGCCAGCAGCTTAGATCTGTGGGGGCCCTACCAAGAGACCCAGTACTTC.

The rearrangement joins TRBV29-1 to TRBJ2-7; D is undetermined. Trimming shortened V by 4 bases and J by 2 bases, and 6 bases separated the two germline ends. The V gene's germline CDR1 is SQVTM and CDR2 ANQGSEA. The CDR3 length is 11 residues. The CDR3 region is CSVGETYEQYF. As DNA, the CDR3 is TGCAGCGTTGGGGAAACCTACGAGCAGTACTTC.

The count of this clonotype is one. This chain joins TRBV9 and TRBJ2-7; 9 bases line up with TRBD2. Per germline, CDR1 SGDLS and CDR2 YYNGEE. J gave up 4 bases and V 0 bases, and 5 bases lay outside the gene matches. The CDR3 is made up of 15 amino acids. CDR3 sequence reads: CASSVVPSGAYEQYV. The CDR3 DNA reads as TGTGCCAGCAGCGTAGTCCCTAGCGGGGCGTACGAGCAGTACGTC.

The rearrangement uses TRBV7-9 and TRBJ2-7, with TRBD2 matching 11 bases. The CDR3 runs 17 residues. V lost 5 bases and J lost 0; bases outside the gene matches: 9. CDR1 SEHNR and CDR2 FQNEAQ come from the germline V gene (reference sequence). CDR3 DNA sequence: TGTGCCAGCAGCGGTCTGATAGCGGGGGGGACCTCCTACGAGCAGTACTTC. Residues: CASSGLIAGGTSYEQYF.

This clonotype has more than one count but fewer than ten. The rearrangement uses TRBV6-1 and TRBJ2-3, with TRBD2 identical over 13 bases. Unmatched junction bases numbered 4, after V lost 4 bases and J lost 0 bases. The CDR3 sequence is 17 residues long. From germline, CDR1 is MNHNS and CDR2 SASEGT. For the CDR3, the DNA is TGTGCCAGCAGTGTGGGACTAGCGGGGACTAGCACAGATACGCAGTATTTT. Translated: CASSVGLAGTSTDTQYF.

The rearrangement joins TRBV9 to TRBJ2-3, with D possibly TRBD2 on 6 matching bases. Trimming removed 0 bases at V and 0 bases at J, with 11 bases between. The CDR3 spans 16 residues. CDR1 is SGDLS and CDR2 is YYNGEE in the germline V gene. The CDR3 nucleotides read TGTGCCAGCAGCGTAGATAGCGGTCCTAGCACAGATACGCAGTATTTT. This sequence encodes CASSVDSGPSTDTQYF.

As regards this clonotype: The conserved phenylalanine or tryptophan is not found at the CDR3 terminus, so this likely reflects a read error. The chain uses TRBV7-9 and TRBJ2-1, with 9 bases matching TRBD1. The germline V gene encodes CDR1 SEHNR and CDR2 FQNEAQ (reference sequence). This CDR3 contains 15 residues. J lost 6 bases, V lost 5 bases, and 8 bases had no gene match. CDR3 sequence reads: CASSPRGQGLNEQFS. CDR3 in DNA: TGTGCCAGCAGCCCAAGGGGACAGGGTCTCAATGAGCAGTTCTCC.

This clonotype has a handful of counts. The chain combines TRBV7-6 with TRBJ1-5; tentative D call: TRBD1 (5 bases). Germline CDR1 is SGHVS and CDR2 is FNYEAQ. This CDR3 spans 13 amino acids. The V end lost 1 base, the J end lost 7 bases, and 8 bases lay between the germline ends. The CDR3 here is CASSLEGAQPQHF. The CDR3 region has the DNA TGTGCCAGCAGCTTAGAAGGGGCCCAGCCCCAGCATTTT.

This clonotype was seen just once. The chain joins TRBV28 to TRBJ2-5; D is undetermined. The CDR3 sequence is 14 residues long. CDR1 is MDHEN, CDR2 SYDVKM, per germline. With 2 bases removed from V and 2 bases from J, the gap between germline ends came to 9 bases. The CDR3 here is CASSLPDPQETQYF. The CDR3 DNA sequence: TGTGCCAGCAGTTTACCGGACCCGCAAGAGACCCAGTACTTC.

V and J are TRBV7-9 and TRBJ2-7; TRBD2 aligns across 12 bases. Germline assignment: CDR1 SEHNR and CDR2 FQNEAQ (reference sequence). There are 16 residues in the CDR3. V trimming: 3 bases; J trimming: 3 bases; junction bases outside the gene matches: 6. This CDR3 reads CASSFRTSGVNYEQYF. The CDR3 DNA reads TGTGCCAGCAGCTTTCGGACTAGCGGGGTTAACTACGAGCAGTACTTC.

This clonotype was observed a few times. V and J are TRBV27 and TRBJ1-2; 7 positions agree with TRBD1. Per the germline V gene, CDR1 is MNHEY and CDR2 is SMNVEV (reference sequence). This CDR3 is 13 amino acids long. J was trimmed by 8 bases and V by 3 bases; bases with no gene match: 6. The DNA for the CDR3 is TGTGCCAGCAGTTTGACAGGGACGAAGGGCTACACCTTC. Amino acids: CASSLTGTKGYTF.

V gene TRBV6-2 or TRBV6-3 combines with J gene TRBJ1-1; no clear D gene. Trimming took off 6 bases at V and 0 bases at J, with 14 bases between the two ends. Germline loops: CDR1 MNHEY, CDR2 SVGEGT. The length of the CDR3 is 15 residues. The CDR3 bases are TGTGCCAGCAGCAGGACCCAACGCCTGAACACTGAAGCTTTCTTT. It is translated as CASSRTQRLNTEAFF.

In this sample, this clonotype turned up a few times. CDR3 nucleotide sequence: TGTGCCAGCTCACCGGGGCAGGGACTGCCCTATGGCTACACCTTC. This translates into CASSPGQGLPYGYTF. The rearrangement uses TRBV18 and TRBJ1-2; possibly TRBD1 for D (5 bases). V was cut by 3 bases and J by 4 bases, with 15 bases left in between. The V gene's germline CDR1 is KGHSH and CDR2 LQKENI. The CDR3 has 15 residues.

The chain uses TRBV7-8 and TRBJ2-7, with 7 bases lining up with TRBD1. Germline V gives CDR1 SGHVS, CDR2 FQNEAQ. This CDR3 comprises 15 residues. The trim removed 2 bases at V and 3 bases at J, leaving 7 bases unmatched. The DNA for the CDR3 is TGTGCCAGCAGCTTACGGGGACAGTCACTCTACGAGCAGTACTTC. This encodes CASSLRGQSLYEQYF.

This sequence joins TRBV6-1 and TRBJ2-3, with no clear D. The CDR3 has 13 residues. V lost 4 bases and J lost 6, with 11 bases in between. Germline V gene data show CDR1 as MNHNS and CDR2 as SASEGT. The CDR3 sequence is CASSGWLGDTQYF. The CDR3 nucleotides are TGTGCCAGCAGTGGCTGGTTGGGGGATACGCAGTATTTT.

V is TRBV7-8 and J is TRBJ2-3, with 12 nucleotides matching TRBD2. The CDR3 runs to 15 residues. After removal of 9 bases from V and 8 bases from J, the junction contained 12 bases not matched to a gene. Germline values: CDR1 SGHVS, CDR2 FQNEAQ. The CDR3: CASDPTSGGSGTQYF. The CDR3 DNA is TGTGCCAGTGATCCTACTAGCGGGGGGTCGGGTACGCAGTATTTT.

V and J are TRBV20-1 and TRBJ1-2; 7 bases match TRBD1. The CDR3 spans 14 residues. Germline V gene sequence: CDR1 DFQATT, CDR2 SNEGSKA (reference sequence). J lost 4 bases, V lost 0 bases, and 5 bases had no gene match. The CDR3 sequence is CSAREEGGVYGYTF. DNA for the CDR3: TGCAGTGCTAGAGAGGAAGGGGGCGTCTATGGCTACACCTTC.

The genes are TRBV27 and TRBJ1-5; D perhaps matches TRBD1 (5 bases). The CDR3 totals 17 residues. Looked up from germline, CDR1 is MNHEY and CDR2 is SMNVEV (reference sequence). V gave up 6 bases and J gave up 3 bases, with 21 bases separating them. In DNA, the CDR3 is TGTGCCAGCAGCTCGGACACTCCGAAGTTTCTCAATCAGCCCCAGCATTTT. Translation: CASSSDTPKFLNQPQHF.

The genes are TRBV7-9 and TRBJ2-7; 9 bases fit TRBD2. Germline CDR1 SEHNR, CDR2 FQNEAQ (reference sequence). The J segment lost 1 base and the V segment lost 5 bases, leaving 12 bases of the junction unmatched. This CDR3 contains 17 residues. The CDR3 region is CASSPLSGGTRSYEQYF. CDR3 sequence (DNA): TGTGCCAGCAGCCCTCTCAGCGGGGGGACGAGGTCCTACGAGCAGTACTTC.

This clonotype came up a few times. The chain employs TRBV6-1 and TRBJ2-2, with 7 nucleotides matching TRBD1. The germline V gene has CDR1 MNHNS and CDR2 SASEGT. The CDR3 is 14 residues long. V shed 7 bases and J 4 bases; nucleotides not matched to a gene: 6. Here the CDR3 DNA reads TGTGCCAGCACAACAGGGGATTTCACCGGGGAGCTGTTTTTT. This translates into CASTTGDFTGELFF.

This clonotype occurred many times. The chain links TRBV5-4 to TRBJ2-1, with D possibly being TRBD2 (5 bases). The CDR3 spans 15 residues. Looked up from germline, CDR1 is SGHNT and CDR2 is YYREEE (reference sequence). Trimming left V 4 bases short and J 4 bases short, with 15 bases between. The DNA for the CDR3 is TGTGCCAGCAGCGGAGAGGGTTTCAAGTACAATGAGCAGTTCTTC. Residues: CASSGEGFKYNEQFF.

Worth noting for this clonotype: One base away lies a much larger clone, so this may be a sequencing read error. This CDR3 is CASSSIVGIDNEQFF. As DNA, the CDR3 is TGTGCCAGCAGCTCCATAGTGGGGATCGACAATGAGCAGTTCTTC. The chain uses TRBV7-3 and TRBJ2-1; D gene uncertain. The germline CDR1 and CDR2 sequences are SGHTA and FQGTGA. The V gene lost 4 bases and the J gene lost 5 bases, with 15 bases spanning the gap. The CDR3 has 15 residues.